This T cell receptor beta chain derives from a study of spatial heterogeneity in lung cancer. At the level of the study: Detected sequences consistently included more beta-chain ones than alpha-chain ones.

From the 5' RACE reads, TCRdb called clonotypes with MiXCR, one entry per CDR3 protein. Of about 3,300 distinct CDR3 sequences in the sample, 7.5% to 10% were seen once. Time point reported: sample taken at primary tumor resection. Samples were donated by 72 untreated early-stage non-small cell lung cancer patients. J gave up 3 bases and V 8 bases, and 6 bases lay outside the gene matches. The V gene's germline CDR1 is MNHNY and CDR2 SVGAGI (reference sequence). The CDR3 is made up of 13 amino acids. The sample consisted of normal lung tissue next to the tumor, taken at surgery. The chain recombines TRBV6-6 with TRBJ2-7; 8 nucleotides line up with TRBD1. The TCR was taken from a male donor with early-stage non-small cell lung cancer. CDR3 DNA sequence: TGTGCCAGCCGCACAGGGGGGAACTACGAGCAGTACTTC. This sequence encodes CASRTGGNYEQYF.